The next 13 T cell receptor beta chains were all read from a single sample in a study of blood T cell repertoires in COVID-19. Libraries were prepared by immunoSEQ multiplex PCR; TCRdb keeps only in-frame clonotypes and omits some of them. The sample has some 510,000 clones; 88% are singletons. The sample comprised PBMCs or T cells enriched from blood (not recorded which). The receptor source for this set is a woman aged 40 to 50 who had recovered from COVID-19.

V usage is TRBV7-9 and J usage is TRBJ2-5; TRBD2 is a possible D gene (6 bases). CDR1 and CDR2 (germline): SEHNR, FQNEAQ (reference sequence). The CDR3 consists of 13 residues. Trimming took off 2 bases at V and 3 bases at J, with 7 bases between the two ends. The CDR3 here is CASSLRREETQYF. The DNA for the CDR3 is TGTGCCAGCAGCTTAAGGAGGGAAGAGACCCAGTACTTC. Supplemented by reference TRBV7-9 and TRBJ2-5, the full variable domain reads DTGVSQNPRHKITKRGQNVTFRCDPISEHNRLYWYRQTLGQGPEFLTYFQNEAQLEKSRLLSDRFSAERPKGSFSTLEIQRTEQGDSAMYLCASSLRREETQYFGPGTRLLVL.

The J gene is TRBJ1-2, the V gene TRBV21-1. TRBV21-1 is listed as a pseudogene. The CDR3 is made up of 20 amino acids. The CDR3 spells CASSKSNPLVRGLSNYGYTF. The CDR3, as DNA: TGTGCCAGCAGCAAATCGAATCCCTTGGTACGCGGACTCTCTAACTATGGCTACACCTTC.

Details on this clone: The junction departs from the called germline gene at one end, perhaps through a read error. The genes are TRBV7-7 and TRBJ2-2, with 7 bases that match TRBD2. The germline V gene encodes CDR1 SSHAT and CDR2 FNYEAQ (reference sequence). The CDR3 totals 16 residues. CDR3 in amino acids: CASSLRLAEDGGELFF. The CDR3 nucleotides are TGTGCTAGCAGCTTACGTCTAGCGGAGGACGGCGGGGAGCTGTTTTTT. Full variable domain (remainder filled in from reference TRBV7-7 and TRBJ2-2): GAGVSQSPRYKVTKRGQDVTLRCDPISSHATLYWYQQALGQGPEFLTYFNYEAQPDKSGLPSDRFSAERPEGSISTLTIQRTEQRDSAMYRCASSLRLAEDGGELFFGEGSRLTVL.

The chain couples TRBV29-1 to TRBJ1-1; 7 bases align to TRBD1. Germline-derived CDR1 and CDR2 are SQVTM and ANQGSEA. CDR3 length: 13 amino acids. The ends lost 5 bases at V and 0 bases at J; junction bases unmatched: 3. CDR3 region: CSVSGQLNTEAFF. The CDR3 DNA reads TGCAGCGTTTCGGGACAGTTGAACACTGAAGCTTTCTTT.

The chain joins TRBV5-1 to TRBJ2-2; perhaps TRBD2 as D (5 bases). This CDR3 has 15 amino acids. The germline V and J ends were trimmed by 4 bases and 2 bases, with 12 bases remaining between them. Germline values: CDR1 SGHRS, CDR2 YFSETQ. CDR3 coding DNA: TGCGCCAGCAGCGACCCTAGCAGAAACACCGGGGAGCTGTTTTTT. The encoded protein is CASSDPSRNTGELFF.

The chain couples TRBV6-5 to TRBJ1-1; D might be TRBD1 (5 bases). Trimming removed 2 bases at V and 3 bases at J, with 16 bases between. CDR1 MNHEY and CDR2 SVGAGI come from the germline V gene. This CDR3 has 16 residues. CDR3 nucleotide sequence: TGTGCCAGCAGTTACGTCAGGGCGTTAAGGGACACTGAAGCTTTCTTT. Protein: CASSYVRALRDTEAFF.

The rearrangement uses TRBV6-5 and TRBJ1-2; TRBD1 matches at 9 bases. The CDR3 covers 15 residues. Germline V gene data show CDR1 as MNHEY and CDR2 as SVGAGI. Trimming at V came to 2 bases and at J to 5 bases, leaving 6 bases not matched to a gene. DNA of the CDR3: TGTGCCAGCAGTTACCGGACAGGGGCATTTTATGGCTACACCTTC. It is translated as CASSYRTGAFYGYTF.

The V and J genes are TRBV5-6 and TRBJ2-3; D is uncertain. V lost 4 bases, J lost 3 bases, and 18 bases lay in between. CDR1 and CDR2 (germline): SGHDT, YYEEEE. This CDR3 spans 16 amino acids. In nucleotides, the CDR3 is TGTGCCAGCAGCGTCAAACTAAGGCCCCGAACAGATACGCAGTATTTT. Protein: CASSVKLRPRTDTQYF.

CDR3 coding DNA: TGTGCCAGCAGTGCCGGGACTAGCGGACTGGGAGAGACCCAGTACTTC. Amino acid sequence: CASSAGTSGLGETQYF. This sequence joins TRBV2 and TRBJ2-5, with 11 bases lining up with TRBD2. CDR1 is SNHLY and CDR2 is FYNNEI in the germline V gene. The CDR3 spans 16 residues. After removal of 4 bases from V and 4 bases from J, the junction contained 8 bases not matched to a gene.

V is TRBV25-1 and J is TRBJ1-1; D might be TRBD1 (6 bases). This CDR3 contains 12 residues. Germline V lookup: CDR1 MGHDK, CDR2 SYGVNS. The V end was cut by 5 bases, the J end by 3 bases, with 7 bases between. CDR3 DNA sequence: TGTGCCAGCAGTAACAGGGACACTGAAGCTTTCTTT. As protein: CASSNRDTEAFF.

The chain carries TRBV4-2 and TRBJ2-1, with 9 bases fitting TRBD2. Looked up from germline, CDR1 is LGHNA and CDR2 is YNFKEQ. J lost 9 bases, V lost 5 bases, and 8 bases had no gene match. The CDR3 runs 14 residues. CDR3 in DNA: TGTGCCAGCAGCGGACCCGGGACTAGCAGTGAGCAGTTCTTC. This gives the protein CASSGPGTSSEQFF.

J is TRBJ2-1 and V is TRBV27; maybe TRBD2 (7 bases). Trimming cost V 6 bases and J 1 base, with 10 bases left between them. CDR1 and CDR2 from the germline V gene are MNHEY and SMNVEV (reference sequence). The length of the CDR3 is 14 residues. CDR3 in DNA: TGTGCCAGCAGCGAGGGGGGGTCCTACAATGAGCAGTTCTTC. Amino acid sequence: CASSEGGSYNEQFF.

Here the CDR3 reads CATSWGYTSTDTQYF. The CDR3 DNA follows: TGTGCCACTTCCTGGGGCTACACTAGCACAGATACGCAGTATTTT. The chain couples TRBV7-6 to TRBJ2-3; D possibly corresponds to TRBD1 (5 bases). There are 15 residues in the CDR3. V was cut by 10 bases and J by 0 bases, with 17 bases left in between. The germline gives CDR1 SGHVS, CDR2 FNYEAQ.